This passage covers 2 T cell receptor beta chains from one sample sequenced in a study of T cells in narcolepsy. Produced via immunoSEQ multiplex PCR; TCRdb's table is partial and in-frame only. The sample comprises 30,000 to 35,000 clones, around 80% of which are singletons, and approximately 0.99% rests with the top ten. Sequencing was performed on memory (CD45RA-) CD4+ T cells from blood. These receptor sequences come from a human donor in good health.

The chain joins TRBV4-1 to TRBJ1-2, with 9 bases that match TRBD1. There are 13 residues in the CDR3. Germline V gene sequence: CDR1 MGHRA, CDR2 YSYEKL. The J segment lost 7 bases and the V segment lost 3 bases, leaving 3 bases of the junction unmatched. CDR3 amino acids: CASSQGQGGGYTF. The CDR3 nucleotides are TGCGCCAGCAGCCAGGGACAGGGAGGTGGCTACACCTTC.

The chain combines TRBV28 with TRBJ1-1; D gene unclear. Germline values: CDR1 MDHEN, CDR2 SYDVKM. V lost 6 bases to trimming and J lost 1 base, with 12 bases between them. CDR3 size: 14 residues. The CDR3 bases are TGTGCCAGCAGCCCCTTGGGCCAGAACACTGAAGCTTTCTTT. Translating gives CASSPLGQNTEAFF.